The 16 T cell receptor beta chains below all came from one sample that was sequenced in a study of cytomegalovirus exposure and HLA in healthy donors. Use of 60 Vbeta and 13 Jbeta primers characterized the PCR. Assay used: immunoSEQ multiplex PCR; TCRdb lists only in-frame clones, some missing. The sample consists of 70,000 or so clones, about 73% of them appearing once. Sample: PBMCs. These receptors came from a woman under 40 in good health and CMV-seronegative.

A single count supports this clone. V is TRBV5-1 and J is TRBJ2-3; 10 bases align to TRBD2. Trimming removed 8 bases from V and 4 bases from J; junction bases left unmatched: 7. There are 14 residues in the CDR3. CDR1 and CDR2 from the germline V gene are SGHRS and YFSETQ. CDR3 DNA: TGCGCCAGTATGATAGCGGGGGGTTCAGATACGCAGTATTTT. Translation: CASMIAGGSDTQYF.

J is TRBJ1-3 and V is TRBV27; 9 nucleotides line up with TRBD1. The CDR3 is 15 amino acids. The V and J ends lost 6 bases and 5 bases, in that order; junction bases with no gene match: 8. Germline lookup yields CDR1 MNHEY and CDR2 SMNVEV (reference sequence). CDR3 nucleotides: TGTGCCAGCAGCCCAGCGGGACAGGGAAGAAACACCATATATTTT. Protein sequence: CASSPAGQGRNTIYF.

This chain connects TRBV29-1 to TRBJ1-1; D is ambiguous. From germline, CDR1 is SQVTM and CDR2 ANQGSEA. CDR3 length: 12 residues. The V end was cut by 7 bases, the J end by 1 base, with 10 bases between. The CDR3 reads CSADRGNTEAFF. CDR3 DNA sequence: TGCAGCGCTGATCGGGGGAACACTGAAGCTTTCTTT. Supplemented by reference TRBV29-1 and TRBJ1-1, the full variable domain reads SAVISQKPSRDICQRGTSLTIQCQVDSQVTMMFWYRQQPGQSLTLIATANQGSEATYESGFVIDKFPISRPNLTFSTLTVSNMSPEDSSIYLCSADRGNTEAFFGQGTRLTVV.

The chain carries TRBV18 and TRBJ1-1; a weak D match, TRBD1 (5 bases). Germline CDR1 reads KGHSH; CDR2 reads LQKENI. Trimming cost V 1 base and J 1 base, with 10 bases left between them. The CDR3 runs to 15 residues. CDR3 sequence: CASSPQEGTNTEAFF. In DNA form, the CDR3 reads TGTGCCAGCTCACCACAGGAGGGGACGAACACTGAAGCTTTCTTT.

This chain joins TRBV4-2 and TRBJ2-1, with 10 bases aligning to TRBD2. The length of the CDR3 is 16 residues. V shed 0 bases, J shed 6 bases, and the junction held 5 bases outside the gene matches. CDR1 is LGHNA and CDR2 is YNFKEQ in the germline V gene. The CDR3 protein is CASSQDEASGGNEQFF. The DNA of the CDR3 is TGTGCCAGCAGCCAAGATGAAGCTAGCGGGGGCAATGAGCAGTTCTTC.

This clone was observed a few times. The chain carries TRBV6-1 and TRBJ1-5, with a tentative D call TRBD1 (5 bases). The CDR3 loop spans 15 amino acids. Trimming removed 2 bases at V and 3 bases at J, with 11 bases between. Germline loops: CDR1 MNHNS, CDR2 SASEGT. The CDR3 DNA reads TGTGCCAGCAGTGAATGGGGGGGGGACAATCAGCCCCAGCATTTT. It yields the protein CASSEWGGDNQPQHF.

The chain employs TRBV27 and TRBJ2-7; a possible D gene is TRBD2 (8 bases). The CDR3 covers 14 residues. The V gene lost 9 bases and the J gene lost 0 bases, with 15 bases spanning the gap. CDR1 and CDR2 (germline): MNHEY, SMNVEV (reference sequence). CDR3 sequence reads: CASTGGDSSYEQYF. Written as DNA, the CDR3 is TGTGCCAGTACGGGGGGGGACAGCTCCTACGAGCAGTACTTC.

A single count supports this clone. The V call is TRBV5-1, the J call TRBJ2-7, with a tentative D call TRBD1 (5 bases). Germline V gives CDR1 SGHRS, CDR2 YFSETQ. Trimming removed 1 base from V and 5 bases from J, with 7 bases in between. The CDR3 sequence is 12 residues long. In DNA, the CDR3 is TGCGCCAGCAGCTTGAGGGGCGACGAGCAGTACTTC. Encoded protein: CASSLRGDEQYF. The full variable domain, in which reference TRBV5-1 and TRBJ2-7 provide the parts outside the CDR3, is KAGVTQTPRYLIKTRGQQVTLSCSPISGHRSVSWYQQTPGQGLQFLFEYFSETQRNKGNFPGRFSGRQFSNSRSEMNVSTLELGDSALYLCASSLRGDEQYFGPGTRLTVT.

The rearrangement joins TRBV7-9 to TRBJ2-3; 12 nucleotides match TRBD2. The CDR3 covers 16 residues. Germline assignment: CDR1 SEHNR and CDR2 FQNEAQ (reference sequence). The trim removed 4 bases at V and 4 bases at J, leaving 6 bases unmatched. The CDR3 DNA reads TGTGCCAGCAGCTCGACTAGACTAGCGGGGGCAGATACGCAGTATTTT. As protein: CASSSTRLAGADTQYF.

The chain has TRBV15 and TRBJ2-7, with no clear D. V shed 0 bases and J shed 3 bases, with 6 bases lying between them. This CDR3 comprises 13 residues. The germline V gene has CDR1 LNHNV and CDR2 YYDKDF (reference sequence). CDR3 in amino acids: CATSRDGDYEQYF. The CDR3 coding sequence is TGTGCCACCAGCAGAGACGGAGACTACGAGCAGTACTTC. The full variable domain, its missing parts supplied by reference TRBV15 and TRBJ2-7, is DAMVIQNPRYQVTQFGKPVTLSCSQTLNHNVMYWYQQKSSQAPKLLFHYYDKDFNNEADTPDNFQSRRPNTSFCFLDIRSPGLGDTAMYLCATSRDGDYEQYFGPGTRLTVT.

CDR3 sequence: CASSLGGEDQPQHF. As DNA, the CDR3 is TGCGCCAGCAGCTTGGGCGGGGAGGATCAGCCCCAGCATTTT. The chain recombines TRBV5-1 with TRBJ1-5; D unresolved. Trimming took 0 bases from V and 5 from J, leaving 9 bases between them. Per germline, CDR1 SGHRS and CDR2 YFSETQ. The CDR3 is 14 residues long.

The rearrangement links TRBV2 to TRBJ1-5, with 8 positions matching TRBD1. V was pared by 1 base and J by 6 bases, with 2 bases of the junction left unmatched. Germline-derived CDR1 and CDR2 are SNHLY and FYNNEI. The CDR3 is made up of 14 amino acids. CDR3 sequence (DNA): TGTGCCAGCAGTGAAGTGGACAGGGCTCAGCCCCAGCATTTT. This codes for CASSEVDRAQPQHF.

V gene TRBV19 combines with J gene TRBJ1-5, with D possibly matching TRBD1 (6 bases). This CDR3 contains 13 residues. V was clipped by 2 bases and J by 7 bases, with 9 bases between them. Germline-derived CDR1 and CDR2 are LNHDA and SQIVND (reference sequence). The CDR3 loop is CASSIQGPQPQHF. The CDR3 DNA sequence: TGTGCCAGTAGTATACAGGGGCCCCAGCCCCAGCATTTT. The full variable domain, completed using reference TRBV19 and TRBJ1-5, is DGGITQSPKYLFRKEGQNVTLSCEQNLNHDAMYWYRQDPGQGLRLIYYSQIVNDFQKGDIAEGYSVSREKKESFPLTVTSAQKNPTAFYLCASSIQGPQPQHFGDGTRLSIL.

The chain has TRBV27 and TRBJ2-1; 13 nucleotides agree with TRBD2. The CDR3 has 17 amino acids. With V trimmed by 8 bases and J by 0 bases, 7 bases remained unmatched. Per germline, CDR1 MNHEY and CDR2 SMNVEV (reference sequence). The CDR3 DNA reads as TGTGCCAGCCGCCTGGGGACTAGCGGGGCCTCCTACAATGAGCAGTTCTTC. This gives the protein CASRLGTSGASYNEQFF.

CDR3 nucleotides: TGTGCCAGCAGCTTAGGGGACAGGAATTCACCCCTCCACTTT. Encoded protein: CASSLGDRNSPLHF. This sequence joins TRBV7-2 and TRBJ1-6; the match to TRBD1 covers 8 bases. Germline V CDR1 and CDR2: SGHTA, FQGNSA. Trimming at V came to 1 base and at J to 7 bases, leaving 0 bases not matched to a gene. CDR3 length: 14 amino acids.

This chain connects TRBV5-1 to TRBJ1-2; D remains unclear. Germline CDR1 SGHRS, CDR2 YFSETQ. The CDR3 spans 13 residues. Trimming shortened V by 2 bases and J by 5 bases, and 10 bases separated the two germline ends. The CDR3 spells CASSFGESYGYTF. CDR3 coding DNA: TGCGCCAGCAGCTTCGGAGAAAGTTATGGCTACACCTTC. Variable domain in full (rest from reference TRBV5-1 and TRBJ1-2): KAGVTQTPRYLIKTRGQQVTLSCSPISGHRSVSWYQQTPGQGLQFLFEYFSETQRNKGNFPGRFSGRQFSNSRSEMNVSTLELGDSALYLCASSFGESYGYTFGSGTRLTVV.